The clone carrying this TCR beta chain has just a few counts. The CDR3 contains 14 residues. Per the germline V gene, CDR1 is DFQATT and CDR2 is SNEGSKA (reference sequence). Between the trimmed V and J ends, which lost 1 base and 2 bases, there was a span of 12 bases. The 5'RACE template-switching step produced TCR cDNA and added a universal primer site and UMIs. TCRdb fed the 5' RACE reads into MiXCR, producing one record per CDR3 protein. Here the sample spans some 150,000 distinct CDR3 sequences, around 9.3% being singletons. The sample belongs to a study of T cells after yellow fever vaccination.

The sequencing used CD8+ T cells sorted from PBMCs, collected 45 days after the yellow fever booster vaccination. The rearrangement links TRBV20-1 to TRBJ2-7; possible D gene TRBD2, 5 bases. This receptor was obtained from a man between 18 and 29 years old who received the YFV17D yellow fever vaccine. The CDR3 DNA reads as TGCAGTGCTAGAGGGACTTTTACTGCCTACGAGCAGTACTTC. It yields the protein CSARGTFTAYEQYF.